This TCR beta chain was sequenced for a study of tumor-infiltrating lymphocytes in glioblastoma multiforme. Of note for this clonotype: A junction end diverges from the germline sequence, so it may reflect a read error.

Three nested ARM-PCR rounds with V-beta and C-beta primers built TCRB libraries. TCRB-specific cDNA synthesis used roughly 0.55 ug of total RNA. TCRdb re-derived calls from the multiplex PCR reads in MiXCR, one entry per CDR3 protein. The top ten clones hold over 30% of a sample with about 11,000 distinct CDR3 sequences, 71% of them seen once. The germline V gene has CDR1 MDHEN and CDR2 SYDVKM. This CDR3 is built from 15 residues. The sample comprised brain tumor tissue. The TCR comes from a male donor with glioblastoma. The rearrangement uses TRBV28 and TRBJ2-7; D perhaps matches TRBD1 (5 bases). The CDR3 coding sequence is TGTGCTAGCAGCGCACAGGTTCCATTCTCCTACGAGCAGTACTTC. Encoded protein: CASSAQVPFSYEQYF.